The 25 T cell receptor beta chains below come from one sample, sequenced in a study of human T cells and chemical hapten exposure. Via MiXCR, TCRdb re-called the RACE reads, giving one row per CDR3 protein. The table shows 80,000 to 100,000 distinct CDR3 sequences, with about 9% occurring only once. Time point specified: patch test 2, 6 weeks after DPC sensitization. Treatment of the sample: therapeutic diphenylcyclopropenone sensitization with weekly scalp DPC. Sequencing was performed on whole blood, taken in connection with sensitization to the hapten diphenylcyclopropenone (DPC). All receptors derive from a woman in her 40s with alopecia areata. Some clones in this sample may be carry-over from other donors' samples.

The gene calls are TRBV29-1 and TRBJ2-1, with 14 bases lining up with TRBD2. The CDR3 extends over 16 amino acids. Trimming at V came to 5 bases and at J to 1 base, leaving 4 bases not matched to a gene. Germline CDR1 and CDR2: SQVTM and ANQGSEA. CDR3 bases: TGCAGCGTTACCGGGACTAGCGGGAGTTCCTACAATGAGCAGTTCTTC. Translated: CSVTGTSGSSYNEQFF.

This clonotype was seen many times. The chain recombines TRBV7-2 with TRBJ2-7; the match to TRBD2 covers 7 bases. Germline values: CDR1 SGHTA, CDR2 FQGNSA. V was clipped by 6 bases and J by 2 bases; unmatched bases: 10. This CDR3 has 15 amino acids. CDR3 nucleotide sequence: TGTGCCAGCAGACCCCCTAGCGGCCTAACCTACGAGCAGTACTTC. Translating it yields CASRPPSGLTYEQYF.

This chain uses TRBV29-1 with TRBJ2-2, with D possibly TRBD2 on 5 matching bases. Germline lookup yields CDR1 SQVTM and CDR2 ANQGSEA. Trimming cost V 1 base and J 7 bases, with 10 bases left between them. The CDR3 spans 13 residues. Written as DNA, the CDR3 is TGCAGCGTTGAAGTGCACGAGGGCGGGGAGCTGTTTTTT. It encodes CSVEVHEGGELFF.

V usage is TRBV4-2 and J usage is TRBJ2-1; 15 bases map to TRBD2. V was clipped by 2 bases and J by 5 bases; unmatched bases: 13. The germline gives CDR1 LGHNA, CDR2 YNFKEQ. The CDR3 loop spans 20 amino acids. CDR3 in amino acids: CASSQIPGLAGGGAHNEQFF. The DNA of the CDR3 is TGTGCCAGCAGCCAAATACCGGGACTAGCGGGAGGAGGTGCCCACAATGAGCAGTTCTTC.

This clonotype appeared many times. The chain employs TRBV6-1 and TRBJ2-7; D not resolved. Germline loops: CDR1 MNHNS, CDR2 SASEGT. CDR3 length: 11 amino acids. Trimming shortened V by 7 bases and J by 0 bases, and 4 bases separated the two germline ends. CDR3 nucleotide sequence: TGTGCCAGCATCACCTCCTACGAGCAGTACTTC. Encoded protein: CASITSYEQYF.

CDR3 sequence (DNA): TGTGCCAGCAGTTTGCCAGGGGGGTTGGCCCAGTACTTC. Translating it yields CASSLPGGLAQYF. The chain combines TRBV28 with TRBJ2-5; the D gene is possibly TRBD1 (7 bases). V was clipped by 3 bases and J by 9 bases, with 14 bases between them. The CDR3 extends over 13 amino acids. Germline loops: CDR1 MDHEN, CDR2 SYDVKM.

The genes are TRBV5-4 and TRBJ1-6; possibly TRBD1 for D (5 bases). The CDR3 has 15 amino acids. Germline V CDR1 and CDR2: SGHNT, YYREEE (reference sequence). V was cut by 4 bases and J by 9 bases, with 17 bases left in between. The CDR3 region has the DNA TGTGCCAGCAGCCCCGGGACTCCTGGGACTTCACCCCTCCACTTT. It yields the protein CASSPGTPGTSPLHF.

The V call is TRBV28, the J call TRBJ2-7, with D maybe TRBD1 (5 bases). The germline gives CDR1 MDHEN, CDR2 SYDVKM. The CDR3 consists of 13 residues. Trimming stripped 6 bases from V and 7 bases from J, with 16 bases between. The DNA for the CDR3 is TGTGCCAGCAGCGCCCAGGGTACCAGGGAGCAGTACTTC. This codes for CASSAQGTREQYF.

This clonotype has ten or more counts. The chain combines TRBV28 with TRBJ2-5, with 13 bases lining up with TRBD2. The trim removed 5 bases at V and 4 bases at J, leaving 16 bases unmatched. Germline V gene sequence: CDR1 MDHEN, CDR2 SYDVKM. The CDR3 loop spans 19 amino acids. This chain's CDR3 is CASSVGTSGMSVEGETQYF. CDR3 in DNA: TGTGCCAGCAGTGTAGGGACTAGCGGGATGTCAGTGGAAGGAGAGACCCAGTACTTC.

This clonotype was found a few times. The rearrangement uses TRBV6-5 and TRBJ1-4, with 8 bases identical to TRBD1. The CDR3 totals 15 residues. Germline V lookup: CDR1 MNHEY, CDR2 SVGAGI. The V and J ends lost 5 bases and 10 bases, in that order; junction bases with no gene match: 12. Here the CDR3 reads CASSPQGAGLGKLFF. As DNA, the CDR3 is TGTGCCAGCAGTCCTCAGGGGGCTGGGCTGGGAAAACTGTTTTTT.

This clonotype occurred many times. This chain joins TRBV29-1 and TRBJ2-7; tentative D call: TRBD2 (5 bases). The V gene lost 5 bases and the J gene lost 5 bases, with 16 bases spanning the gap. This CDR3 contains 13 residues. Germline-derived CDR1 and CDR2 are SQVTM and ANQGSEA. The CDR3 sequence: CSVSVTGRDEQYF. The CDR3 DNA follows: TGCAGCGTTTCCGTGACTGGGAGAGACGAGCAGTACTTC.

This clonotype was recorded at least ten times. This chain joins TRBV29-1 and TRBJ1-1; TRBD1 agrees at 8 bases. The CDR3 contains 13 residues. Looked up from germline, CDR1 is SQVTM and CDR2 is ANQGSEA. V gave up 5 bases and J gave up 5 bases; unmatched junction bases: 7. The CDR3 loop reads CSVIGQGGTEAFF. As DNA, the CDR3 is TGCAGCGTTATTGGACAGGGAGGTACTGAAGCTTTCTTT.

This clonotype was seen a handful of times. V is TRBV20-1 and J is TRBJ1-5, with unresolved D. Trimming pared 5 bases from V and 4 bases from J, leaving 12 bases between. In germline, CDR1 is DFQATT, CDR2 SNEGSKA (reference sequence). CDR3 length equals 13 residues. CDR3 loop: CSAVFSVNQPQHF. The CDR3 DNA reads TGCAGTGCTGTGTTCTCGGTGAATCAGCCCCAGCATTTT.

The genes are TRBV4-2 and TRBJ2-1; a weak D match, TRBD1 (5 bases). Germline V gives CDR1 LGHNA, CDR2 YNFKEQ. The CDR3 spans 16 residues. V dropped 0 bases and J dropped 8 bases, with 17 bases sitting between them. DNA for the CDR3: TGTGCCAGCAGCCAAGATCGAACAGGAGTGACGGATGAGCAGTTCTTC. This codes for CASSQDRTGVTDEQFF.

This clonotype was seen repeatedly, ten times or more. The chain employs TRBV24-1 and TRBJ1-2; the match to TRBD1 covers 10 bases. The V segment lost 0 bases and the J segment 4 bases; nucleotides outside the gene matches: 4. Per germline, CDR1 KGHDR and CDR2 SFDVKD. This CDR3 spans 16 amino acids. The CDR3 coding sequence is TGTGCCACCAGTGATTTGACGGACAGGGGGGTCTATGGCTACACCTTC. Its translation: CATSDLTDRGVYGYTF.

This clonotype was observed at least ten times. The chain has TRBV10-3 and TRBJ2-7, with D uncertain. Germline CDR1 reads ENHRY; CDR2 reads SYGVKD. The CDR3 extends over 12 amino acids. Trimming stripped 4 bases from V and 6 bases from J, with 10 bases between. Written as DNA, the CDR3 is TGTGCCATCAGTGTCGCAGGAACCGAGCAGTACTTC. Amino acid sequence: CAISVAGTEQYF.

Many counts were recorded for this clonotype. The CDR3 region is CASSLTGPTFTDTQYF. The CDR3 region has the DNA TGTGCCAGCAGCTTAACCGGGCCAACCTTCACAGATACGCAGTATTTT. This chain connects TRBV7-3 to TRBJ2-3, with D uncertain. This CDR3 region has 16 residues. Deletions cut 0 bases from V and 2 bases from J, with 12 bases between. The germline CDR1 and CDR2 sequences are SGHTA and FQGTGA.

This clonotype was seen repeatedly, ten times or more. The chain links TRBV7-2 to TRBJ2-3, with D perhaps matching TRBD2 (5 bases). The germline V gene encodes CDR1 SGHTA and CDR2 FQGNSA. This CDR3 is built from 14 residues. V lost 5 bases and J lost 3, with 12 bases in between. The CDR3 spells CASSLTRLTDTQYF. The CDR3, as DNA: TGTGCCAGCAGCCTCACTAGGCTTACAGATACGCAGTATTTT.

This clonotype was seen only a few times. The chain has TRBV4-3 and TRBJ2-6; maybe TRBD1 (5 bases). V lost 10 bases to trimming and J lost 0 bases, with 19 bases between them. The length of the CDR3 is 17 residues. CDR1 and CDR2 from the germline V gene are LGHNA and YSLEER. As DNA, the CDR3 is TGCGCCACCAAACAAACAGGAGTCCCCTCTGGGGCCAACGTCCTGACTTTC. It specifies CATKQTGVPSGANVLTF.

The table lists this clonotype with a few counts. The chain recombines TRBV5-6 with TRBJ2-7; 13 bases line up with TRBD2. Trimming took 4 bases from V and 4 from J; bases not matched to a gene: 8. Looked up from germline, CDR1 is SGHDT and CDR2 is YYEEEE. This CDR3 has 16 residues. This CDR3 is CASSTPGLAGIYEQYF. The CDR3, as DNA: TGTGCCAGCAGCACACCGGGACTAGCGGGAATTTACGAGCAGTACTTC. The whole variable domain, filled in from reference TRBV5-6 and TRBJ2-7, reads DAGVTQSPTHLIKTRGQQVTLRCSPKSGHDTVSWYQQALGQGPQFIFQYYEEEERQRGNFPDRFSGHQFPNYSSELNVNALLLGDSALYLCASSTPGLAGIYEQYFGPGTRLTVT.

This clonotype was observed a few times. The chain employs TRBV18 and TRBJ2-7; D unresolved. Trimming took 2 bases from V and 2 from J, leaving 10 bases between them. The CDR3 contains 14 residues. The V gene's germline CDR1 is KGHSH and CDR2 LQKENI. In DNA form, the CDR3 reads TGTGCCAGCTCACCATTGGGCAGAGCCTACGAGCAGTACTTC. Translating gives CASSPLGRAYEQYF.

The V call is TRBV28, the J call TRBJ1-6; D perhaps matches TRBD1 (5 bases). Germline CDR1 reads MDHEN; CDR2 reads SYDVKM. CDR3 size: 15 residues. V was shortened by 8 bases and J by 9 bases, with 20 bases between the two germline ends. This chain's CDR3 is CASGSGTARSSPLHF. The CDR3 nucleotides read TGTGCCAGCGGATCCGGGACGGCGCGGAGTTCACCCCTCCACTTT.

This clonotype was seen at least ten times. This chain joins TRBV2 and TRBJ2-1, with TRBD2 identical over 12 bases. The trim removed 4 bases at V and 8 bases at J, leaving 12 bases unmatched. CDR1 is SNHLY and CDR2 is FYNNEI in the germline V gene. The length of the CDR3 is 17 residues. DNA for the CDR3: TGTGCCAGCAGTGGAACTAGCGGGAGGCCCTCTGTGGATGAGCAGTTCTTC. It codes for CASSGTSGRPSVDEQFF.

This clonotype was seen a handful of times. The V gene is TRBV2, the J gene TRBJ2-1, with a tentative D call TRBD2 (5 bases). The CDR3 length is 16 residues. V lost 0 bases, J lost 9 bases, and 18 bases lay in between. Germline-derived CDR1 and CDR2 are SNHLY and FYNNEI. This CDR3 is CASSEARAAGGSEQFF. The CDR3 DNA reads TGTGCCAGCAGTGAAGCCCGAGCGGCCGGTGGAAGTGAGCAGTTCTTC.

This clonotype was found many times. This rearrangement joins TRBV27 to TRBJ2-7, with TRBD1 matching 10 bases. The CDR3 contains 16 residues. After removal of 1 base from V and 1 base from J, the junction contained 4 bases not matched to a gene. The germline CDR1 and CDR2 sequences are MNHEY and SMNVEV (reference sequence). CDR3 loop: CASSLFTGQGSYEQYF. As DNA, the CDR3 is TGTGCCAGCAGTTTATTCACGGGACAGGGGTCCTACGAGCAGTACTTC.